The rows below give T cell receptor beta chains drawn from one sample of a study of blood T cells in healthy people across ages. TCRdb re-analysed the 5' RACE reads in MiXCR, keeping a single row per CDR3 protein. Seen here are 1.5 million to 1.9 million distinct CDR3 sequences, less than 45% observed once, and the top ten hold less than 5%. Sequences were obtained from blood. These receptors were obtained from a woman aged 18 to 35 in good health. CDR3s include the opening cysteine and the closing phenylalanine or tryptophan. The order of the fields is CDR3 protein, CDR3 DNA, V gene, D gene, clone size, J gene. A D gene is named only where the DNA matches it firmly. Not every row has a clone size; where given, it reads once, few, many or a size class.

CDR3 protein: CASRTQRVTDTQYF; CDR3 DNA: TGTGCCAGCAGAACACAGCGGGTCACAGATACGCAGTATTTT; V gene: TRBV6-6; D gene: -; clone size: -; J gene: TRBJ2-3
CDR3 protein: CSDGRFAGENYGYTF; CDR3 DNA: TGCAGCGACGGCCGTTTTGCAGGGGAGAATTATGGCTACACCTTC; V gene: TRBV29-1; D gene: -; clone size: -; J gene: TRBJ1-2
CDR3 protein: CSAAYDSSGNTIYF; CDR3 DNA: TGCAGTGCAGCATACGATTCCTCTGGAAACACCATATATTTT; V gene: TRBV20-1; D gene: -; clone size: once; J gene: TRBJ1-3
CDR3 protein: CSVGGGTQSTDTQYF; CDR3 DNA: TGCAGCGTTGGGGGGGGGACACAGTCCACAGATACGCAGTATTTT; V gene: TRBV29-1; D gene: -; clone size: -; J gene: TRBJ2-3
CDR3 protein: CASSSLIAGVLYEQYF; CDR3 DNA: TGTGCCAGCAGTTCCCTAATAGCGGGGGTACTCTACGAGCAGTACTTC; V gene: TRBV6-2/TRBV6-3; D gene: TRBD2; clone size: once; J gene: TRBJ2-7
CDR3 protein: CATGWGRGQKTGELFF; CDR3 DNA: TGTGCCACCGGTTGGGGCAGGGGGCAGAAGACCGGGGAGCTGTTTTTT; V gene: TRBV24-1; D gene: TRBD1; clone size: -; J gene: TRBJ2-2
CDR3 protein: CASRPPGVGDTQYF; CDR3 DNA: TGTGCCAGCCGACCTCCAGGAGTTGGGGATACGCAGTATTTT; V gene: TRBV7-2; D gene: -; clone size: -; J gene: TRBJ2-3
CDR3 protein: CSARGQTMMNTEAFF; CDR3 DNA: TGCAGTGCTAGAGGCCAGACTATGATGAACACTGAAGCTTTCTTT; V gene: TRBV20-1; D gene: -; clone size: -; J gene: TRBJ1-1
CDR3 protein: CSVGRGLYNEQFF; CDR3 DNA: TGCAGCGTTGGCAGGGGTCTCTACAATGAGCAGTTCTTC; V gene: TRBV29-1; D gene: -; clone size: many; J gene: TRBJ2-1
CDR3 protein: CSARDTGQGGQPQHF; CDR3 DNA: TGCAGTGCTAGAGATACCGGACAGGGCGGACAGCCCCAGCATTTT; V gene: TRBV20-1; D gene: TRBD1; clone size: -; J gene: TRBJ1-5
CDR3 protein: CASSLSSQRIYGYTF; CDR3 DNA: TGTGCCAGCAGTTTATCATCCCAGAGAATTTATGGCTACACCTTC; V gene: TRBV27; D gene: -; clone size: -; J gene: TRBJ1-2
CDR3 protein: CASSAGGANYGYTF; CDR3 DNA: TGTGCCAGCAGTGCCGGGGGCGCTAACTATGGCTACACCTTC; V gene: TRBV6-1; D gene: -; clone size: many; J gene: TRBJ1-2
CDR3 protein: CASSYEERTGNQPQHF; CDR3 DNA: TGTGCCAGCAGTTACGAGGAGCGGACAGGCAATCAGCCCCAGCATTTT; V gene: TRBV6-2/TRBV6-3; D gene: -; clone size: -; J gene: TRBJ1-5
CDR3 protein: CSVVSRVNTDTQYF; CDR3 DNA: TGCAGCGTTGTCAGCAGAGTCAACACAGATACGCAGTATTTT; V gene: TRBV29-1; D gene: -; clone size: few; J gene: TRBJ2-3
CDR3 protein: CASSLASGGTNEKLFF; CDR3 DNA: TGCGCCAGCAGCTTGGCCTCGGGAGGAACTAATGAAAAACTGTTTTTT; V gene: TRBV5-1; D gene: -; clone size: -; J gene: TRBJ1-4
CDR3 protein: CASSYLSQPQHF; CDR3 DNA: TGTGCCAGCAGTTACCTCAGCCAGCCCCAGCATTTT; V gene: TRBV6-2/TRBV6-3; D gene: -; clone size: few; J gene: TRBJ1-5
CDR3 protein: CASSSPTADYGYTF; CDR3 DNA: TGTGCCAGCAGTTCACCGACAGCCGACTATGGCTACACCTTC; V gene: TRBV28; D gene: -; clone size: few; J gene: TRBJ1-2
CDR3 protein: CASSLDGGDGLNGYTF; CDR3 DNA: TGCGCCAGCAGCTTGGATGGGGGAGACGGTCTAAATGGCTACACCTTC; V gene: TRBV5-1; D gene: -; clone size: -; J gene: TRBJ1-2
CDR3 protein: CASSGAGPGIPLHF; CDR3 DNA: TGTGCCAGCAGTGGTGCAGGTCCTGGTATCCCCCTCCACTTT; V gene: TRBV25-1; D gene: -; clone size: few; J gene: TRBJ1-6
CDR3 protein: CASSSRPRGSRLNYEQYF; CDR3 DNA: TGTGCCAGCAGTTCGAGGCCCCGGGGAAGCCGATTAAACTACGAGCAGTACTTC; V gene: TRBV6-2/TRBV6-3; D gene: -; clone size: many; J gene: TRBJ2-7
CDR3 protein: CSANGAGAYNEQFF; CDR3 DNA: TGCAGTGCTAACGGGGCGGGAGCCTACAATGAGCAGTTCTTC; V gene: TRBV20-1; D gene: TRBD2; clone size: -; J gene: TRBJ2-1
CDR3 protein: CASKRTGVANYGYTF; CDR3 DNA: TGTGCCAGCAAGAGGACAGGGGTGGCTAACTATGGCTACACCTTC; V gene: TRBV6-5; D gene: TRBD1; clone size: -; J gene: TRBJ1-2
CDR3 protein: CATWSTEAFF; CDR3 DNA: TGTGCCACCTGGAGCACTGAAGCTTTCTTT; V gene: TRBV24-1; D gene: -; clone size: few; J gene: TRBJ1-1
CDR3 protein: CASSLYQSRAAEAFF; CDR3 DNA: TGTGCCAGCAGTTTATATCAAAGCCGCGCCGCAGAAGCTTTCTTT; V gene: TRBV12-3/TRBV12-4; D gene: -; clone size: few; J gene: TRBJ1-1
CDR3 protein: CSAVEDQNSPLHF; CDR3 DNA: TGCAGTGCCGTAGAGGACCAGAATTCACCCCTCCACTTT; V gene: TRBV20-1; D gene: -; clone size: -; J gene: TRBJ1-6
CDR3 protein: CSVLRGYRESDGYTF; CDR3 DNA: TGCAGCGTTCTACGGGGGTACAGGGAATCTGATGGCTACACCTTC; V gene: TRBV29-1; D gene: -; clone size: few; J gene: TRBJ1-2
CDR3 protein: CASSGTGESTEAFF; CDR3 DNA: TGTGCCAGTTCAGGGACAGGGGAGAGCACTGAAGCTTTCTTT; V gene: TRBV12-3/TRBV12-4; D gene: TRBD1; clone size: -; J gene: TRBJ1-1
CDR3 protein: CSAGGPPLDEQFF; CDR3 DNA: TGCAGTGCCGGAGGGCCACCCCTCGATGAGCAGTTCTTC; V gene: TRBV20-1; D gene: -; clone size: few; J gene: TRBJ2-1
CDR3 protein: CASSYGVRNQPQHF; CDR3 DNA: TGTGCCAGCAGTTATGGGGTACGCAATCAGCCCCAGCATTTT; V gene: TRBV6-6; D gene: -; clone size: -; J gene: TRBJ1-5
CDR3 protein: CASSLTGISGYTF; CDR3 DNA: TGTGCCAGCAGCCTAACAGGGATAAGTGGCTACACCTTC; V gene: TRBV7-2; D gene: -; clone size: -; J gene: TRBJ1-2
CDR3 protein: CASSLGFSGRVKTNEQFF; CDR3 DNA: TGCGCCAGCAGCTTGGGATTCAGTGGGAGGGTTAAGACCAATGAGCAGTTCTTC; V gene: TRBV5-1; D gene: TRBD2; clone size: many; J gene: TRBJ2-1
CDR3 protein: CASSPRGFTEAFF; CDR3 DNA: TGCGCCAGCAGCCCCAGGGGTTTCACTGAAGCTTTCTTT; V gene: TRBV4-1; D gene: -; clone size: -; J gene: TRBJ1-1
CDR3 protein: CASSLAGYIYEQYF; CDR3 DNA: TGTGCCAGCAGCCTAGCGGGTTATATCTACGAGCAGTACTTC; V gene: TRBV7-9; D gene: TRBD2; clone size: few; J gene: TRBJ2-7
CDR3 protein: CASSLVGASGANVLTF; CDR3 DNA: TGTGCCAGCAGCTTGGTAGGGGCCTCTGGGGCCAACGTCCTGACTTTC; V gene: TRBV5-4; D gene: -; clone size: -; J gene: TRBJ2-6
CDR3 protein: CASSLTGGVYEQYF; CDR3 DNA: TGTGCCAGCAGCTTGACAGGGGGCGTCTACGAGCAGTACTTC; V gene: TRBV6-2/TRBV6-3; D gene: TRBD1; clone size: many; J gene: TRBJ2-7
CDR3 protein: CASNHPRRDYNEQFF; CDR3 DNA: TGTGCCAGCAACCACCCACGCAGGGATTACAATGAGCAGTTCTTC; V gene: TRBV6-2/TRBV6-3; D gene: -; clone size: -; J gene: TRBJ2-1
CDR3 protein: CASSLGGLSTEAFF; CDR3 DNA: TGTGCCAGCAGCTTAGGGGGGCTTAGCACTGAAGCTTTCTTT; V gene: TRBV7-2; D gene: -; clone size: few; J gene: TRBJ1-1
CDR3 protein: CASGEYNQPQHF; CDR3 DNA: TGTGCCAGCGGGGAATACAATCAGCCCCAGCATTTT; V gene: TRBV6-5; D gene: -; clone size: -; J gene: TRBJ1-5
CDR3 protein: CSAREWSEETQYF; CDR3 DNA: TGCAGTGCTAGAGAATGGTCGGAGGAGACCCAGTACTTC; V gene: TRBV20-1; D gene: -; clone size: -; J gene: TRBJ2-5
CDR3 protein: CASSLNPHTSSWEKLFF; CDR3 DNA: TGTGCCAGCAGCTTAAACCCTCACACAAGTTCGTGGGAAAAACTGTTTTTT; V gene: TRBV7-2; D gene: -; clone size: -; J gene: TRBJ1-4
CDR3 protein: CASSQRRAGYNEQFF; CDR3 DNA: TGCGCCAGCAGCCAACGACGAGCGGGCTACAATGAGCAGTTCTTC; V gene: TRBV4-3; D gene: -; clone size: -; J gene: TRBJ2-1
CDR3 protein: CASSYKMGGASYEQYF; CDR3 DNA: TGTGCCAGCAGTTACAAGATGGGGGGGGCTTCCTACGAGCAGTACTTC; V gene: TRBV6-5; D gene: -; clone size: few; J gene: TRBJ2-7
CDR3 protein: CASSSSGTRAYQETQYF; CDR3 DNA: TGTGCCAGCAGCTCCAGCGGGACTAGAGCGTACCAAGAGACCCAGTACTTC; V gene: TRBV7-2; D gene: TRBD2; clone size: -; J gene: TRBJ2-5
CDR3 protein: CSAPSGTGGPGTRGVQYF; CDR3 DNA: TGCAGTGCTCCTTCCGGGACAGGGGGCCCCGGGACTAGGGGGGTTCAGTACTTC; V gene: TRBV20-1; D gene: TRBD1; clone size: -; J gene: TRBJ2-4
CDR3 protein: CASSQDKSRQVYERYF; CDR3 DNA: TGCGCCAGCAGCCAAGATAAGAGTAGGCAGGTCTACGAGCGGTACTTC; V gene: TRBV4-1; D gene: -; clone size: -; J gene: TRBJ2-7
CDR3 protein: CASSFGGSRETQYF; CDR3 DNA: TGCGCCAGCAGCTTTGGCGGGTCAAGGGAGACCCAGTACTTC; V gene: TRBV5-1; D gene: -; clone size: few; J gene: TRBJ2-5
CDR3 protein: CASSLPLGTDTQYF; CDR3 DNA: TGTGCCAGCAGCCTCCCGCTGGGAACGGATACGCAGTATTTT; V gene: TRBV13; D gene: -; clone size: few; J gene: TRBJ2-3
CDR3 protein: CASSTPSRATEAFF; CDR3 DNA: TGTGCCAGCAGCACGCCTTCGAGGGCCACTGAAGCTTTCTTT; V gene: TRBV7-8; D gene: -; clone size: -; J gene: TRBJ1-1
CDR3 protein: CSARGWRELSYNEQYF; CDR3 DNA: TGCAGTGCTAGAGGCTGGCGGGAACTATCCTACAATGAGCAGTACTTC; V gene: TRBV20-1; D gene: -; clone size: -; J gene: TRBJ2-7
CDR3 protein: CASWEGLRTYEQYF; CDR3 DNA: TGTGCCAGCTGGGAGGGACTTCGAACCTACGAGCAGTACTTC; V gene: TRBV6-2/TRBV6-3; D gene: TRBD2; clone size: -; J gene: TRBJ2-7
CDR3 protein: CASSLLAASSYNEQFF; CDR3 DNA: TGCGCCAGCAGCTTACTAGCGGCCAGCTCCTACAATGAGCAGTTCTTC; V gene: TRBV5-1; D gene: TRBD2; clone size: few; J gene: TRBJ2-1
CDR3 protein: CASSPGTVITDTQYF; CDR3 DNA: TGTGCCAGCAGTCCCGGGACGGTAATCACAGATACGCAGTATTTT; V gene: TRBV27; D gene: -; clone size: -; J gene: TRBJ2-3
CDR3 protein: CASSEGQAKTYEQYF; CDR3 DNA: TGTGCCAGCAGTGAGGGACAGGCGAAAACCTACGAGCAGTACTTC; V gene: TRBV2; D gene: TRBD1; clone size: -; J gene: TRBJ2-7
CDR3 protein: CASLNRVSVYEQYF; CDR3 DNA: TGTGCCAGCCTTAACAGGGTGTCTGTCTACGAGCAGTACTTC; V gene: TRBV5-6; D gene: -; clone size: -; J gene: TRBJ2-7
CDR3 protein: CASSPTAADPYNEQFF; CDR3 DNA: TGTGCCAGCAGCCCCACTGCAGCGGACCCCTACAATGAGCAGTTCTTC; V gene: TRBV7-9; D gene: -; clone size: -; J gene: TRBJ2-1